The rows below give T cell receptor beta chains drawn from one sample of a study of blood T cell repertoires in COVID-19. This table comes from immunoSEQ multiplex PCR, and its TCRdb copy is limited to in-frame clones, with some not included. The profile shows approximately 150,000 clones, roughly four fifths of them singletons. The sequencing input was peripheral blood. These receptors originate from a woman older than 75 with COVID-19, enrolled during active disease. CDR3s include the opening cysteine and the closing phenylalanine or tryptophan. The D gene is left open where the match is weak. Clone size is not always given. Where it is, it says once, few, many or a class for expanded clones.

>TRBV27|-|15|TRBD2|TRBJ2-1
TGTGCCACCATCCGGCTAGCGGGAGGGACTAATGAGCAGTTCTTC
CATIRLAGGTNEQFF
>TRBV7-3|-|16|TRBD1|TRBJ1-6
TGTGCCAGCAGCCGGACAGGGATCTCCTATAATTCACCCCTCCACTTT
CASSRTGISYNSPLHF
>TRBV9|-|14|TRBD2|TRBJ2-4
TGTGCCAGCAGCGTAGAGCGGGAGGGAAACATTCAGTACTTC
CASSVEREGNIQYF
>TRBV30|-|14|-|TRBJ2-5
TGTGCCTCCGACCAACAGGGACCCCAAGAGACCCAGTACTTC
CASDQQGPQETQYF
>TRBV2|-|11|-|TRBJ1-1
TGTGCCAGGGGCATGAACACTGAAGCTTTCTTT
CARGMNTEAFF
>TRBV6-5|few|16|TRBD1|TRBJ2-5
TGTGCCAGCAGTTACTCCAGGACAGGGAGACAAGAGACCCAGTACTTC
CASSYSRTGRQETQYF
>TRBV23-1|-|15|-|TRBJ2-7
TGCGCCAGCAGCCCCCTGCGGCAGGGGCCCTACGAGCAGTACTTC
CASSPLRQGPYEQYF
>TRBV7-3|few|17|-|TRBJ2-2
TGTGCCAGCAGCTTAAGGGTCGGCGGTGAGAACACCGGGGAGCTGTTTTTT
CASSLRVGGENTGELFF
>TRBV2|-|16|TRBD1|TRBJ2-7
TGTGCCAGCAGTGATAGGAGACAGGGTCTGTCGTACGAGCAGTACTTC
CASSDRRQGLSYEQYF
>TRBV11-3|-|16|-|TRBJ2-1
TGTGCCAGCAGCTTAGTGGTTGCCCCTAGGGGAAAGAATTGGTTCTTC
CASSLVVAPRGKNWFF
>TRBV7-2|-|15|TRBD2|TRBJ2-1
TGTGCCAGCAGCATTACTAGCGGGGGCTACAATGAGCAGTTCTTC
CASSITSGGYNEQFF
>TRBV29-1|-|16|-|TRBJ2-7
TGCAGCGTTGAGATTGACAAGGGGGTCTTAAGCTACGAGCAGTACTTC
CSVEIDKGVLSYEQYF
>TRBV15|-|15|TRBD1|TRBJ2-2
TGTGCCACCAGCAGAGGGAGACAGGGAACCGGGGAGCTGTTTTTT
CATSRGRQGTGELFF
>TRBV5-1|-|16|TRBD1|TRBJ1-2
TGCGCCAGCAGCCCCTCCAGACAGGGCCAGACAAATGGCTACACCTTC
CASSPSRQGQTNGYTF
>TRBV5-1|-|14|TRBD1|TRBJ1-6
TGCGCCAGCAGCCCGGACAGGGAGTACTCACCCCTCCACTTT
CASSPDREYSPLHF
>TRBV5-6|-|14|-|TRBJ1-2
TGTGCCAGCAGCACCCAAGAGGGGGTCTATGGCTACACCTTC
CASSTQEGVYGYTF
>TRBV6-1|once|10|-|TRBJ2-5
TGTGCCAGCAGTGAAGCGAGGCGTGACTTC
CASSEARRDF
>TRBV25-1|once|13|TRBD1|TRBJ2-7
TGTGCCAGCACGGGACAGCCCCAAATAGGGCAGTACTTC
CASTGQPQIGQYF
>TRBV2|-|13|-|TRBJ2-5
TGTGCCAGCAGTGATAGCGGACAAGAGACCCAGTACTTC
CASSDSGQETQYF
>TRBV12-3/TRBV12-4|-|13|-|TRBJ2-7
TGTGCCAGCAATCCAGGCGGGCACTACGAGCAGTACTTC
CASNPGGHYEQYF
>TRBV11-2|-|14|-|TRBJ2-7
TGTGCCAGCAGCTCGACAGTTACCCTCTACGAGCAGTACTTC
CASSSTVTLYEQYF
>TRBV5-1|-|14|-|TRBJ2-3
TGCGCCAGCAGCTTCCCAGGAAGCACAGATACGCAGTATTTT
CASSFPGSTDTQYF
>TRBV28|-|16|-|TRBJ2-7
TGTGCCAGCAGTTTTTGGGACTCCAATCCTCCCTACGAGCAGTACTTC
CASSFWDSNPPYEQYF
>TRBV21-1|-|13|-|TRBJ2-7
TGTGCCAGCCCCCACCAGGTCTCCTACGAGCAGTACTTC
CASPHQVSYEQYF
>TRBV27|few|13|TRBD2|TRBJ2-3
TGTGCCAGCAGTGCCAACGGGGGGGATACGCAGTATTTT
CASSANGGDTQYF
>TRBV24-1|once|14|-|TRBJ2-7
TGTGCCACCAGTGATTTCCGATCAGAATACGAGCAGTACTTC
CATSDFRSEYEQYF
>TRBV30|-|16|TRBD2|TRBJ2-1
TGTGCCTGGAGTCTCGGACTAGCGGGGGGTGGGCATGAGCAGTTCTTC
CAWSLGLAGGGHEQFF
>TRBV28|-|15|TRBD1|TRBJ2-7
TGTGCCAGCAGTTCAACCGGGACAGGGTCCTACGAGCAGTACTTC
CASSSTGTGSYEQYF
>TRBV5-4|-|14|TRBD2|TRBJ2-3
TGTGCCAGCAGCCCGGGGGGGCTCACAGATACGCAGTATTTT
CASSPGGLTDTQYF